The source of this TCR beta chain is a study of blood T cell repertoires in COVID-19. Across the study: Samples representing acute and convalescent COVID-19 were sourced from the United States, Italy and Spain.

Germline-derived CDR1 and CDR2 are MNHNY and SVGAGI (reference sequence). V lost 4 bases and J lost 2; bases outside the gene matches: 2. CDR3 size: 14 residues. Original handling: Estimation of nucleated cell counts relied on the amplification of reference gene primers. TCRdb's table, derived via immunoSEQ multiplex PCR, lists solely in-frame clones and lacks some. The DNA gave D and trimming, while V, J and clone size come from that table. The sample gives about 80,000 clones, roughly three quarters of which show up once; about 17% is in the top ten. The V and J genes are TRBV6-6 and TRBJ1-5; 7 nucleotides line up with TRBD1. Sequenced sample: peripheral blood. This clonotype originated in a man between 65 and 80 years old with active or convalescent COVID-19. CDR3 nucleotides: TGTGCCAGCAGTTTCGGACAGGGCAATCAGCCCCAGCATTTT. Amino acid sequence: CASSFGQGNQPQHF.